The present entry profiles one T cell receptor beta chain with its context. These data belong to a study of radiotherapy plus CTLA-4 blockade in lung cancer. About the study: Disease control reached over 30%, with objective responses in under 20%.

Chemo-refractory metastatic non-small-cell lung cancer patients received focal radiation with ipilimumab CTLA-4 blockade. Produced via immunoSEQ multiplex PCR; TCRdb's table is partial and in-frame only. Counted here are more than 40,000 clones, 70% to 80% occurring once; the ten biggest clones make up more than 9.5%. The V segment lost 6 bases and the J segment 0 bases; nucleotides outside the gene matches: 6. This CDR3 contains 15 residues. Germline V CDR1 and CDR2: SGDLS, YYNGEE. The receptor was isolated from a human donor with non-small cell lung cancer who had stable disease on radiotherapy plus ipilimumab. J is TRBJ2-1 and V is TRBV9, with 7 bases matching TRBD1. The sample was peripheral blood, taken from a patient treated with radiotherapy plus ipilimumab. CDR3 in amino acids: CASTPGQTSYNEQFF. CDR3 sequence (DNA): TGTGCCAGCACCCCGGGACAGACCTCCTACAATGAGCAGTTCTTC.